In its sample, the clone carrying this TCR beta chain was seen a few times. This sample is part of a study of blood T cell repertoires in COVID-19. The germline V and J ends were trimmed by 2 bases and 0 bases, with 11 bases remaining between them. Germline V gene lookup returns CDR1 SGHTA and CDR2 FQGTGA. The CDR3 consists of 15 residues. Sequencing used immunoSEQ multiplex PCR; TCRdb keeps in-frame clones, though not all of them. The table lists some 49,000 clones, about four fifths of them singletons. The sequence was obtained from an older woman with acute or convalescent COVID-19. Sample: peripheral blood. The chain uses TRBV7-3 and TRBJ2-7, with D perhaps matching TRBD2 (6 bases). CDR3 DNA: TGTGCCAGCAGCTTATATGGTAGCGGCTCCTACGAGCAGTACTTC. It encodes CASSLYGSGSYEQYF.